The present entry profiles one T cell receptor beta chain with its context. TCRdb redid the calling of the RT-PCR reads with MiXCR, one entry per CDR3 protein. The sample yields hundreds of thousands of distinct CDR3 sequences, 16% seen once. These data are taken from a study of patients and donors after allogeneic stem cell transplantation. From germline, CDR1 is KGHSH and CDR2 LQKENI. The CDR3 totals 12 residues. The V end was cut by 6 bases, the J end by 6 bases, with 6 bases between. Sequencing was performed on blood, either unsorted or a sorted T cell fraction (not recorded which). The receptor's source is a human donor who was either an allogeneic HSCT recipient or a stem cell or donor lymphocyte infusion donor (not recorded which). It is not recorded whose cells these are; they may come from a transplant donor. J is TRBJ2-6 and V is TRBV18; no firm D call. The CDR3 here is CASSPPANVLTF. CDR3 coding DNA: TGTGCCAGCTCCCCCCCGGCCAACGTCCTGACTTTC.